Each of the 27 T cell receptor beta chains below was sequenced from the same sample in a study of intratumoral heterogeneity in liver cancer. The hepatocellular carcinoma nodule was sampled at distinct, geographically separated regions. The data were produced by immunoSEQ multiplex PCR, yet TCRdb's version contains in-frame clones alone and is incomplete. The sample lists 5,000 to 8,000 clones; about 71% were seen once. The source material was tumor tissue, sampled before any cancer treatment. These receptor sequences come from a woman in her 70s with hepatocellular carcinoma.

The chain uses TRBV2 and TRBJ2-1, with 7 bases identical to TRBD2. This CDR3 is built from 15 residues. Unmatched junction bases numbered 8, after V lost 5 bases and J lost 4 bases. The germline V gene encodes CDR1 SNHLY and CDR2 FYNNEI. In DNA form, the CDR3 reads TGTGCCAGCAGTCCCCGGCGGGGGATATACAATGAGCAGTTCTTC. It is translated as CASSPRRGIYNEQFF.

The rearrangement links TRBV28 to TRBJ2-7; TRBD2 matches 11 bases. V dropped 4 bases and J dropped 0; count of bases not matched to a gene: 8. The CDR3 has 17 amino acids. Germline V gene data show CDR1 as MDHEN and CDR2 as SYDVKM. The CDR3 nucleotides read TGTGCCAGCAGTTCGGGGATAGCGGGAGGGAGCTCCTACGAGCAGTACTTC. It specifies CASSSGIAGGSSYEQYF.

The chain employs TRBV9 and TRBJ2-2; 7 nucleotides line up with TRBD2. CDR1 and CDR2 (germline): SGDLS, YYNGEE. The CDR3 has 14 residues. The V and J ends lost 7 bases and 3 bases, in that order; junction bases with no gene match: 6. CDR3 residues: CASGRESYTGELFF. The CDR3, as DNA: TGTGCCAGCGGGCGGGAGTCCTACACCGGGGAGCTGTTTTTT.

This clone showed up just once. This chain links TRBV6-5 with TRBJ1-1; D is unresolved. The CDR3 runs 13 residues. Trimming removed 2 bases from V and 5 bases from J, with 9 bases in between. Germline lookup yields CDR1 MNHEY and CDR2 SVGAGI. The CDR3 region is CASSYTDRTEAFF. In DNA, the CDR3 is TGTGCCAGCAGTTACACTGACCGGACTGAAGCTTTCTTT.

The chain recombines TRBV28 with TRBJ2-7, with no clear D. V was trimmed by 4 bases and J by 5 bases, leaving 12 bases between them. Germline V lookup: CDR1 MDHEN, CDR2 SYDVKM. The CDR3 extends over 13 amino acids. The CDR3 DNA is TGTGCCAGCAGTTCGCCGAACAGAGACGAGCAGTACTTC. Residues: CASSSPNRDEQYF.

Here the CDR3 DNA reads TGTGCCAGCAGCCCCGGACGGGGGATTAGTGAGCAGTTCTTC. Its translation: CASSPGRGISEQFF. The rearrangement uses TRBV7-8 and TRBJ2-1; D is perhaps TRBD2 (6 bases). The CDR3 contains 14 residues. Germline V lookup: CDR1 SGHVS, CDR2 FQNEAQ. Trimming took 5 bases from V and 9 from J, leaving 17 bases between them.

The rearrangement links TRBV7-3 to TRBJ1-1; no firm D call. V shed 4 bases and J shed 3 bases, with 15 bases lying between them. CDR1 and CDR2 from the germline V gene are SGHTA and FQGTGA. The CDR3 sequence is 15 residues long. Written as DNA, the CDR3 is TGTGCCAGCAGCTCGTCAGGCCACGGGGACACTGAAGCTTTCTTT. The encoded protein is CASSSSGHGDTEAFF.

This clone was observed a few times. The chain couples TRBV29-1 to TRBJ1-2; D is undetermined. Germline CDR1 reads SQVTM; CDR2 reads ANQGSEA. This CDR3 region has 12 residues. The ends were cut back, 7 bases at V and 2 bases at J, with 11 bases in the middle. The chain's CDR3 is CSARAENYGYTF. The CDR3 DNA is TGCAGCGCACGGGCCGAAAACTATGGCTACACCTTC.

This clone came up once. Here the CDR3 DNA reads TGTGCCAGCAGCTTACAGGGGATTGGGGACATTCAGTACTTC. Protein: CASSLQGIGDIQYF. The J gene is TRBJ2-4, the V gene TRBV5-4; 7 bases are a match to TRBD1. The CDR3 is 14 residues long. Unmatched junction bases numbered 7, after V lost 2 bases and J lost 8 bases. Germline V gene sequence: CDR1 SGHNT, CDR2 YYREEE (reference sequence).

The rearrangement links TRBV6-5 to TRBJ2-3; D perhaps matches TRBD2 (6 bases). Trimming took off 2 bases at V and 0 bases at J, with 9 bases between the two ends. Germline CDR1 MNHEY, CDR2 SVGAGI. The CDR3 consists of 15 residues. CDR3 amino acids: CASSYASASTDTQYF. The DNA of the CDR3 is TGTGCCAGCAGTTACGCTAGCGCGAGCACAGATACGCAGTATTTT.

The chain has TRBV14 and TRBJ1-1; weak D call: TRBD1 (5 bases). The V gene lost 4 bases and the J gene lost 5 bases, with 20 bases spanning the gap. Germline loops: CDR1 SGHDN, CDR2 FVKESK. This CDR3 is 16 amino acids long. CDR3 region: CASSPLQTDPATEAFF. CDR3 DNA: TGTGCCAGCAGCCCACTTCAGACAGACCCTGCAACTGAAGCTTTCTTT. Looking up the rest from reference TRBV14 and TRBJ1-1 gives the full variable domain: EAGVTQFPSHSVIEKGQTVTLRCDPISGHDNLYWYRRVMGKEIKFLLHFVKESKQDESGMPNNRFLAERTGGTYSTLKVQPAELEDSGVYFCASSPLQTDPATEAFFGQGTRLTVV.

V and J are TRBV9 and TRBJ1-3; D may be TRBD1 (6 bases). Germline V gene lookup returns CDR1 SGDLS and CDR2 YYNGEE. The CDR3 length is 14 residues. Trimming stripped 2 bases from V and 1 base from J, with 7 bases between. This CDR3 is CASSVQGSGNTIYF. DNA for the CDR3: TGTGCCAGCAGCGTCCAGGGGTCTGGAAACACCATATATTTT.

This clone appeared a few times. The chain joins TRBV9 to TRBJ1-3; a weak D match, TRBD1 (6 bases). V lost 4 bases and J 0 bases, leaving 14 bases between the germline ends. This CDR3 has 16 residues. The germline V gene has CDR1 SGDLS and CDR2 YYNGEE. The CDR3, as DNA: TGTGCCAGCAGCCGGACAGCCAGTTTCTCTGGAAACACCATATATTTT. Translation gives CASSRTASFSGNTIYF.

The CDR3 sequence is CASSPVGAAYEQYF. The DNA of the CDR3 is TGTGCCAGCAGTCCCGTAGGGGCCGCCTACGAGCAGTACTTC. This chain links TRBV28 with TRBJ2-7; TRBD1 might be the D (5 bases). CDR3 length equals 14 residues. V shed 5 bases and J shed 2 bases, with 13 bases lying between them. Germline V gene sequence: CDR1 MDHEN, CDR2 SYDVKM.

The gene calls are TRBV27 and TRBJ1-6, with a possible D match to TRBD1 (6 bases). V dropped 5 bases and J dropped 5 bases, with 16 bases sitting between them. The germline CDR1 and CDR2 sequences are MNHEY and SMNVEV (reference sequence). The CDR3 has 16 residues. The CDR3 DNA sequence: TGTGCCAGCAGTGAAGCCGGGACAAAAAATAATTCACCCCTCCACTTT. This codes for CASSEAGTKNNSPLHF.

This clone was counted only a few times. The CDR3 reads CASSVEPGALNTGELFF. The CDR3 nucleotides read TGTGCCAGCAGCGTAGAACCAGGGGCTCTTAACACCGGGGAGCTGTTTTTT. The rearrangement joins TRBV9 to TRBJ2-2, with a weak D call TRBD1 (6 bases). Trimming left V 0 bases short and J 2 bases short, with 14 bases between. CDR3 length: 17 amino acids. Germline V gene lookup returns CDR1 SGDLS and CDR2 YYNGEE.

This clone was found a few times. The CDR3: CATSRVPNSPLHF. Written as DNA, the CDR3 is TGTGCCACCAGCAGAGTTCCTAATTCACCCCTCCACTTT. The rearrangement joins TRBV15 to TRBJ1-6; the D is unclear. V was trimmed by 1 base and J by 6 bases, leaving 4 bases between them. Germline assignment: CDR1 LNHNV and CDR2 YYDKDF (reference sequence). CDR3 length: 13 residues.

The CDR3 loop reads CASSFTRIQEQYF. The CDR3 DNA reads as TGTGCCAGCAGCTTTACCAGGATCCAAGAGCAGTACTTC. The chain recombines TRBV5-6 with TRBJ2-7, with D unresolved. The CDR3 sequence is 13 residues long. Germline values: CDR1 SGHDT, CDR2 YYEEEE. Deletions cut 2 bases from V and 7 bases from J, with 13 bases between.

This rearrangement joins TRBV25-1 to TRBJ1-1; no definite D call. Germline-derived CDR1 and CDR2 are MGHDK and SYGVNS. Trimming removed 1 base at V and 3 bases at J, with 12 bases between. The CDR3 spans 15 residues. The CDR3 reads CASSESKGMDTEAFF. The CDR3 DNA is TGTGCCAGCAGTGAATCCAAAGGAATGGACACTGAAGCTTTCTTT. Full variable domain (missing parts from reference TRBV25-1 and TRBJ1-1): EADIYQTPRYLVIGTGKKITLECSQTMGHDKMYWYQQDPGMELHLIHYSYGVNSTEKGDLSSESTVSRIRTEHFPLTLESARPSHTSQYLCASSESKGMDTEAFFGQGTRLTVV.

This clone came up a few times. The chain employs TRBV9 and TRBJ1-6; 9 bases map to TRBD1. This CDR3 has 13 amino acids. Unmatched junction bases numbered 2, after V lost 3 bases and J lost 10 bases. Germline lookup yields CDR1 SGDLS and CDR2 YYNGEE. The CDR3 bases are TGTGCCAGCAGCGAGACAGGGGGGTCACCCCTCCACTTT. Protein product: CASSETGGSPLHF.

This rearrangement joins TRBV30 to TRBJ2-1; D uncertain. The CDR3 is 12 residues long. The germline V gene has CDR1 GTSNPN and CDR2 SVGIG (reference sequence). V was clipped by 2 bases and J by 3 bases, with 5 bases between them. This CDR3 is CAWSWVYNEQFF. The CDR3 coding sequence is TGTGCCTGGAGTTGGGTCTACAATGAGCAGTTCTTC.

This chain uses TRBV15 with TRBJ2-1; D remains ambiguous. The germline gives CDR1 LNHNV, CDR2 YYDKDF (reference sequence). CDR3 length: 14 amino acids. Trimming removed 8 bases from V and 7 bases from J, with 18 bases in between. The CDR3 region is CATSLWKGSNEQFF. The CDR3 DNA is TGTGCCACCTCTCTCTGGAAGGGATCGAATGAGCAGTTCTTC.

This clone is a singleton in its sample. The J gene is TRBJ2-1, the V gene TRBV11-3, with 7 bases fitting TRBD1. The V gene end was trimmed by 5 bases and the J gene end by 10 bases; junction bases not matched to a gene: 5. The CDR3 covers 12 residues. CDR1 and CDR2 from the germline V gene are SGHNT and YENEEA. This CDR3 is CASSPTGVEQFF. The CDR3 nucleotides are TGTGCCAGCAGCCCTACAGGGGTAGAGCAGTTCTTC.

This clone was seen more than once but under ten times. The chain uses TRBV11-3 and TRBJ2-1; D possibly uses TRBD1 or TRBD2 (5 bases each). Germline lookup yields CDR1 SGHNT and CDR2 YENEEA. The CDR3 has 15 amino acids. V lost 1 base and J 7 bases, leaving 14 bases between the germline ends. The CDR3 protein is CASSLGPGPGNEQFF. CDR3 sequence (DNA): TGTGCCAGCAGCTTAGGTCCAGGGCCGGGAAATGAGCAGTTCTTC.

The chain couples TRBV7-9 to TRBJ2-1; 9 nucleotides align to TRBD2. Germline lookup yields CDR1 SEHNR and CDR2 FQNEAQ (reference sequence). The V and J ends lost 6 bases and 0 bases, in that order; junction bases with no gene match: 12. The CDR3 runs to 18 residues. In DNA form, the CDR3 reads TGTGCCAGCAGTGAGGGTAGCGGGAGTCCCCGCTCCTACAATGAGCAGTTCTTC. Encoded protein: CASSEGSGSPRSYNEQFF.

The chain links TRBV9 to TRBJ2-7, with 10 positions matching TRBD1. This CDR3 has 14 residues. The V segment lost 0 bases and the J segment 6 bases; nucleotides outside the gene matches: 3. CDR1 and CDR2 from the germline V gene are SGDLS and YYNGEE. The CDR3 here is CASSVGDRGSEQYF. Written as DNA, the CDR3 is TGTGCCAGCAGCGTAGGGGACAGGGGTTCCGAGCAGTACTTC.

This chain uses TRBV30 with TRBJ1-2; D is unclear. Deletions cut 0 bases from V and 8 bases from J, with 10 bases between. From germline, CDR1 is GTSNPN and CDR2 SVGIG (reference sequence). The CDR3 contains 12 residues. CDR3: CAWSVPAGGYTF. The CDR3 DNA reads as TGTGCCTGGAGTGTGCCGGCCGGGGGCTACACCTTC.